This T cell receptor beta chain is drawn from a study of shared clonotypes between healthy human individuals. This clone was seen only once. Trimming left V 1 base short and J 6 bases short, with 22 bases between. The CDR3 sequence is 18 residues long. Clones were sequenced by immunoSEQ multiplex PCR, and TCRdb holds only the in-frame ones, with some missing. The sample has roughly 2.4 million clones, about 94% seen once. The source of this sequence is a man aged 18-30 years in good health. V usage is TRBV5-3 and J usage is TRBJ2-2; D remains ambiguous. TRBV5-3 is labeled an ORF, and its function is uncertain. The sequenced sample consisted of naive CD4+ T cells sorted from blood. Subset described: CD45RA+ positively selected. The CDR3 is CARSLFGSAPYGAGELFF. CDR3 nucleotides: TGTGCCAGAAGCTTGTTCGGCAGCGCACCCTATGGGGCCGGGGAGCTGTTTTTT.